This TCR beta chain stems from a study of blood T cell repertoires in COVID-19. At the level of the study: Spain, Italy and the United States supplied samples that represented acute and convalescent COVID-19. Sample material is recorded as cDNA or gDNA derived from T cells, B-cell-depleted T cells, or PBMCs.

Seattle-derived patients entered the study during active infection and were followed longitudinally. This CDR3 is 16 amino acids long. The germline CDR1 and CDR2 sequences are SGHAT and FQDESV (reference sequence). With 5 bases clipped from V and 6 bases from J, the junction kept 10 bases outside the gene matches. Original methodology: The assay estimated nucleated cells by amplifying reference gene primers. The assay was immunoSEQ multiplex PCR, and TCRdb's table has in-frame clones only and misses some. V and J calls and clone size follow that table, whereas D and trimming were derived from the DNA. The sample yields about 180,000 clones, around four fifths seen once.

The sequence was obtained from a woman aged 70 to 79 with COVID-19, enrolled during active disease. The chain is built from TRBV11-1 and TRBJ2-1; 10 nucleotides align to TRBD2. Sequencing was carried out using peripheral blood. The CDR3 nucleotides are TGTGCCAGCAGCCCCCGGACTAGCGGAACCTTCAATGAGCAGTTCTTC. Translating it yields CASSPRTSGTFNEQFF.